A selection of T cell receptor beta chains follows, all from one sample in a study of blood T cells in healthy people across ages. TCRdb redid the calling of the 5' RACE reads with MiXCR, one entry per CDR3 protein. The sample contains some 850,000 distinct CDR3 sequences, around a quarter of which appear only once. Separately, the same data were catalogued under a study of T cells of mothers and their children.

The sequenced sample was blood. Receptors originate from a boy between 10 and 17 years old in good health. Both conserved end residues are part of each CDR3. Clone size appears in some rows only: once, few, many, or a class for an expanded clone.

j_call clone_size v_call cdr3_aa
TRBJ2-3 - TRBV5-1 CASSLTGGQVDTQYF
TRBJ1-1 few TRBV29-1 CSDLRQGINTEAFF
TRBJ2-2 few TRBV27 CASSFVAGATGGELFF
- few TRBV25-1 CASSHAGGNYEQYF
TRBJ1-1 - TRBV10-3 CAIRDRGGNTEAFF
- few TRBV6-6 CASSQDRVVQFF
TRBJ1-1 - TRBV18 CANAGGVGTDAFF
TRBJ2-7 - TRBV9 CASSVARFPLFEQYF
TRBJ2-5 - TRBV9 CASSVVSSGGGETQYF
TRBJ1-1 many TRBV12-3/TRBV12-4 CASSFGTEAFF
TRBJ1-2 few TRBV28 CASRAYRGLTNGYTF
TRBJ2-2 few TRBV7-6 CASSSPTRNTGELFF
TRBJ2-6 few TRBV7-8 CASSYRAGANVLTF
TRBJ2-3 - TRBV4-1 CASSQDPAGATDTQYF
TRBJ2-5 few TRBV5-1 CASSSYWTSGGQETQYF
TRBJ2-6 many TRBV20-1 CSANRAGSSGANVLTF
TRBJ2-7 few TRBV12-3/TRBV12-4 CASSSGALSEQYF
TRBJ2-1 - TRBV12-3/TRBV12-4 CASSLGGLVNEQFF
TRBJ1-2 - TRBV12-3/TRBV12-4 CASSLVGGVGYTF
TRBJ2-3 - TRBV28 CASTGGQLSDTQYF
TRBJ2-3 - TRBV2 CASNMASTDTQYF
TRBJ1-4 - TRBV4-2 CASSQVLRAYEKLFF
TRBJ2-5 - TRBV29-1 CSVDEGGETQYF
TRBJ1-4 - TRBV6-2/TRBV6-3 CASGDPGVNEKLFF
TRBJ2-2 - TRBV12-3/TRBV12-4 CASTKETVLGELFF
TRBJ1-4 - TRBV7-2 CASSFYSGSNEKLFF
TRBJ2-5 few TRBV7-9 CASSRLREQYF
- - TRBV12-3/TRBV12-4 CASSPAALNEQFF
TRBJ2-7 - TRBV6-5 CASRDPGQNYEQYF
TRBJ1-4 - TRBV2 CASSESTGKLFF
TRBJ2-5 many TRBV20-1 CSASWPGETQYF
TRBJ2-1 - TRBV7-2 CASSPDLPGGEQFF
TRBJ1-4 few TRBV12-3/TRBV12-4 CASSKQVYGEKLFF
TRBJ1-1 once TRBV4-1 CASSRIPKVPTEAFF
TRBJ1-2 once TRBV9 CASSVEDSTAPTGYTF
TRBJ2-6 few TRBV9 CASSVGLSGGANVLTF
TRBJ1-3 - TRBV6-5 CASSYGQGFSGNTIYF
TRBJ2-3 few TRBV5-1 CASSPPRDSRTDTQYF
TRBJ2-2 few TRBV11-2 CASSHRGVDTGELFF
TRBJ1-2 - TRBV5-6 CASSSVGTNYGYTF
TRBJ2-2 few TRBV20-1 CSASTSGGPTGELFF
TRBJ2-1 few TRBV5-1 CASSSARGTGNNEQFF
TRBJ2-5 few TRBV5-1 CATSDRDRETQYF
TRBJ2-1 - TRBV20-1 CSARGPGINNEQFF
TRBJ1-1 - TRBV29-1 CSVDRDTEAFF
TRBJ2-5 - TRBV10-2 CASSDQRERGVETQYF
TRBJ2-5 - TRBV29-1 CSVEDTPGDRRETQYF
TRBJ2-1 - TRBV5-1 CASKPGQGNEQFF
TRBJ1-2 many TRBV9 CASSGRGPPRGGYTF
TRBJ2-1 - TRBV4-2 CASSTRTSEQFF
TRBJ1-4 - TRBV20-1 CSARDPTGLKLFF